This T cell receptor (beta chain) was found in a study of blood T cell repertoires in COVID-19. Background on the study: Samples representing acute and convalescent COVID-19 were sourced from the United States, Italy and Spain. Nucleic acid was either cDNA or gDNA, and it came from T cells, B-cell-depleted T cells, or PBMCs.

This CDR3 has 17 residues. J gave up 2 bases and V 4 bases, and 6 bases lay outside the gene matches. The germline V gene encodes CDR1 KGHDR and CDR2 SFDVKD. Authors' processing steps: Reference gene primers were amplified, and this amplification served to estimate nucleated cell counts. Sequencing was performed with immunoSEQ multiplex PCR; in TCRdb, only in-frame clones are kept and a portion is missing. D and trimming come from the DNA, and the V and J calls and clone size come from that table. The data contain roughly 64,000 clones, more than 65% of them singletons. Sequencing was carried out using peripheral blood. V is TRBV24-1 and J is TRBJ2-5; TRBD2 matches 13 bases. This receptor was obtained from a human donor in a cohort sampled during active COVID-19. The CDR3 here is CATSDSTSGGRQETQYF. The CDR3 DNA sequence: TGTGCCACCAGTGACTCGACTAGCGGGGGGCGACAAGAGACCCAGTACTTC.